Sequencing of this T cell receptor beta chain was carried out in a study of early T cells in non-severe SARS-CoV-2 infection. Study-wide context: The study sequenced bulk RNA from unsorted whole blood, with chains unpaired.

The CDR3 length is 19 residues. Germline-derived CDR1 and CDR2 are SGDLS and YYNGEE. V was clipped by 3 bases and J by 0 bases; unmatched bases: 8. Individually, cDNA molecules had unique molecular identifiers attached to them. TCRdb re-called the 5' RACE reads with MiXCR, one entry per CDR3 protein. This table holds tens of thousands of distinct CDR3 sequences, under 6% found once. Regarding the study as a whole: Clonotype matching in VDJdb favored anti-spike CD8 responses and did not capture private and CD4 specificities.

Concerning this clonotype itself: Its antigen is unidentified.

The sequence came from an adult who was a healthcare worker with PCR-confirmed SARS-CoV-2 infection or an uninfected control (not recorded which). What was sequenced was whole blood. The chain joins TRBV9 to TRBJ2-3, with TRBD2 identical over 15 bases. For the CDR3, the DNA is TGTGCCAGCAGCGGAGATGGGACTAGCGGGAGGCCTAGCACAGATACGCAGTATTTT. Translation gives CASSGDGTSGRPSTDTQYF.